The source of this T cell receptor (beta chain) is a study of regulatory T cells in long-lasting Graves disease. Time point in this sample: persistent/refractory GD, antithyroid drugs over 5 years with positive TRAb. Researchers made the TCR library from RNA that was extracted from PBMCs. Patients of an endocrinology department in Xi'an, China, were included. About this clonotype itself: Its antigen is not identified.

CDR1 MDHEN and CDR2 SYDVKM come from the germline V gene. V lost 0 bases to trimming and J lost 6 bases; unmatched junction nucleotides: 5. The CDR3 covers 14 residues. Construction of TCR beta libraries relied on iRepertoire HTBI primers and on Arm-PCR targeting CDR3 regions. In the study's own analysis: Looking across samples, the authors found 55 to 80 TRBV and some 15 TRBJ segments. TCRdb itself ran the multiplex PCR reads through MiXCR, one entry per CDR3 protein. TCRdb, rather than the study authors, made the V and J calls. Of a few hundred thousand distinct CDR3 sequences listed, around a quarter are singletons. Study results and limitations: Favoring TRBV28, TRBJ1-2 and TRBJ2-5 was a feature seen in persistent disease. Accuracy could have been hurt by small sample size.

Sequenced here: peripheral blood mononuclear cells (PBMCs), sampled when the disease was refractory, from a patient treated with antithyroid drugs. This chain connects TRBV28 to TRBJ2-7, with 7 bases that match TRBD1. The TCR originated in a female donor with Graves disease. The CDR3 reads CASSLWTGSAEQYF. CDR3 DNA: TGTGCCAGCAGTTTATGGACAGGGAGTGCCGAGCAGTACTTC.